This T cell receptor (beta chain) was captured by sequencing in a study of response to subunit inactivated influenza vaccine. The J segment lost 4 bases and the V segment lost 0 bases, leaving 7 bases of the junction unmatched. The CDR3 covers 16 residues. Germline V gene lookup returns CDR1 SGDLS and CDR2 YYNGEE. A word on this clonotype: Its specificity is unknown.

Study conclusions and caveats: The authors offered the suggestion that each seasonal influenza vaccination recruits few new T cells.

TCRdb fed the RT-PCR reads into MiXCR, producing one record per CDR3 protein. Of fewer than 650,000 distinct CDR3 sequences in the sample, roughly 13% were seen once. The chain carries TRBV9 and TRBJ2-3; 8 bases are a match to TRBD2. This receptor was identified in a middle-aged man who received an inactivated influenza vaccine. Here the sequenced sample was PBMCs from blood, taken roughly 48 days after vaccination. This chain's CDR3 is CASSVESGSPPDTQYF. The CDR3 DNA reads TGTGCCAGCAGCGTAGAAAGCGGGAGCCCCCCAGATACGCAGTATTTT.